This T cell receptor beta chain originates from a study of cytomegalovirus exposure and HLA in healthy donors listed by TCRdb under 2017. General notes on the study: According to an earlier analysis of a few hundred of the donors, roughly 180 million T cells yielded 120 million or so unique TCR beta sequences and about 280 Gb of sequence data. Alongside the repertoire data, information on donor age, sex, ethnicity and CMV serostatus was compiled. Class I and class II HLA loci were covered by the typing at four-digit resolution. High-throughput TCR immunosequencing, statistical association of individual TCRs with disease status, and machine learning were combined to predict cytomegalovirus infection status. The aim of the study was to test whether cataloging public T cell receptors could identify signatures of past pathogen exposure. An early release covering roughly 640 HLA-typed donors comprised 250 to 350 gigabases of sequencing data and approximately 80 million unique TCR sequences. Five DR-DQ haplotypes were treated as single units for association and clustering because of strong linkage in the cohort. A later analysis re-examined previously published TCR beta repertoires from 600 to 700 donors and added high-resolution HLA genotyping to investigate patterns of TCR occurrence. Rather than using new phenotypic data, the later analysis identified candidate immune exposures from TCR beta sequences and from how often those sequences occurred across donors. Every repertoire in the discovery cohort had been generated on one and the same sequencing platform. A separate validation cohort of over a hundred different subjects was used in addition to the roughly 670-subject first cohort. Using immunosequencing, the study profiled T cell repertoires from fewer than 850 subjects and related those repertoires to cytomegalovirus serostatus. Typing coverage varied by locus: 629-630 donors for A, B, C, DRB1 and DQB1; roughly 500 for DQA1; about 570 for DPA1; roughly 450 for DPB1. On average, around 240,000 unique TCR beta nucleotide sequences were sequenced per donor among fewer than 500 genotyped donors of the cohort, with 15% to 20% of those sequences being non-productive. Genome-wide SNP genotypes for about 65% of the roughly 700 donors were used in a later genetic analysis, which treated that subset as a discovery cohort. Of the 300 to 500 genotyped donors, 80% to 90% were placed in the genetic ancestry cluster associated with self-reported Caucasian donors. An earlier analysis of several hundred of the donors applied high-throughput TCR beta sequencing to assess whether each TCR beta V gene segment acted as functional or pseudogenic.

The library relied on the immunoSEQ multiplex PCR assay. A mixture of 60 forward primers for TCR Vbeta segments and 13 reverse primers for TCR Jbeta segments was used in the multiplex PCR. The CDR3 region of rearranged TCR beta genes was amplified from genomic DNA with a multiplex PCR assay. On the Illumina HiSeq System, the amplified TCR beta libraries were sequenced as 87-base-pair reads. Under the source paper's analysis protocol: Across the 600 to 700 repertoires, a later analysis counted around 80 million unique TCR beta chains, 8.5 million to 12 million of which were shared by at least two donors. To remove PCR and sequencing errors, raw reads were error-corrected and collapsed into unique sequences using a nearest-neighbor algorithm that merged closely related sequences. Alignment of CDR3 sequences to IMGT reference sequences was used to assign V, D and J gene segments. For a sequence to be retained, a match of at least six nucleotides to both a V gene segment and a J gene segment was required. Rearrangements were called productive when the CDR3 lacked stop codons and stayed in frame with V and J; all others were non-productive. CDR3 was defined by IMGT convention, running from the second conserved V-encoded cysteine to the conserved J-encoded phenylalanine. The earlier analysis of about 640 of the donors excluded any sequence lacking an unambiguous match to a single V gene segment. In an earlier analysis of 587 of the donors, V segments were called functional above 56.7% productive rearrangements and were called segregating when the between-donor standard deviation exceeded 5%. A statistical classification framework was built to diagnose cytomegalovirus status from the catalog of TCR beta chain sequences. V and J gene assignment, in a later analysis, came from comparing TCR nucleotide sequences with IMGT/GENE-DB human TR gene sequences. Using the TCRdist pipeline, a later analysis assigned CDR3 sequences along with most-parsimonious VDJ recombination scenarios. In a later analysis, every TCR beta chain was defined by the combination of its CDR3 amino acid sequence and its V-gene family, and reads without a unique V-gene family were dropped. To address suspected cross-contamination and a sequencing artifact, a later analysis removed around 600 highly shared, low-generation-probability nucleotide sequences. A later analysis calculated a clonal expansion index for each public chain from normalized within-repertoire ranks of inferred template counts. Generation probabilities in a later analysis came from a VDJ recombination model fitted to out-of-frame rearrangements, and those results were checked against IGoR. Hypergeometric tests were used in a later analysis to score TCR-TCR, TCR-HLA and TCR-CMV co-occurrence, with a repertoire-size bias correction applied to the TCR pairs. False discovery rates were estimated in a later analysis by permuting HLA or CMV assignments 20 times. In a later analysis, co-occurring TCRs were grouped using DBSCAN, and TCRdist sequence similarity was added for clustering within HLA-allele-positive subsets. Repertoires with fewer than 30,000 or more than 120,000 public chains were left out of co-occurrence clustering, as were five repertoires with anomalous nucleotide sharing. TCRdb stores this immuneACCESS table with in-frame sequences only. Part of the clones is absent; in the studies checked, under half of the shortfall reflects unresolved V genes, and no reason is known for the rest. D and trimming were read from the DNA, whereas the V and J calls and clone size are those reported in that table. Here the sample has about 89,000 clones; 85% occur a single time. The ten largest clones capture over 7% of the sample.

The cohort consisted of some 730 healthy bone marrow donors. All cohort members were sampled while nominally healthy, although unrecorded immune exposures were likely present. The donor tested CMV seropositive, placing the donor among the 290 or so seropositive members of the cohort. A peripheral blood sample was collected from each donor, and TCR beta sequencing was performed on peripheral blood mononuclear cells. The Qiagen DNeasy Blood Extraction Kit was used to extract genomic DNA from the blood cell samples. Summary of the overall study and its limitations: In a later analysis, HLA-associated TCR beta chains showed more clonal expansion and lower generation probabilities than non-associated chains that were equally common. In a later genetic analysis, a missense DCLRE1C variant was associated with V-gene and J-gene trimming of TCR beta chains, and the association was replicated in an independent cohort. The cohort was sequenced for TCR beta chains only, and without alpha or paired-chain data the features that could be detected were limited. According to the authors, the approach could potentially be generalized to other disease states and immunological phenotypes. Because the 87-base-pair reads could not distinguish some IMGT-functional V segments, including TRBV6-2 and TRBV6-3, those segments were excluded. A later analysis found that TCR association rates varied across HLA loci, with DRB1 alleles showing the most associated TCRs and HLA-C alleles the fewest. Correlated functional status among segregating V segments might be attributable to linkage disequilibrium, but an unknown experimental factor could not be ruled out. A cluster of highly shared sequence variants was judged likely to represent a technical artifact of the sequencing pipeline. A later genetic analysis reported fewer N-insertions in productive TCRs among donors in an Asian-associated ancestry cluster than the roughly 690-donor mean. A further reported finding was that TCR beta sequences accurately predicted the HLA-A and HLA-B alleles for most subjects in the first cohort. Sequencing depth was assumed to be roughly uniform across donors in the presence/absence analyses, though that assumption may not hold. Three of the identified cytomegalovirus-associated TCR beta chains were confirmed in vitro to be specific for cytomegalovirus antigens. When HLA alleles, especially DR and DQ, strongly co-occurred, TCR associations were difficult to assign to individual alleles. Because HLA typing was unavailable for some donors at each locus, only the typed subset was used in association tests. CMV serostatus was the only immune exposure information available for the cohort. Broadly in line with IMGT annotations, most TCR beta V segments showed up in productive rearrangements about 87% or about 30% of the time in an earlier analysis of around 600 of the donors. Because counts were too low, more than 15 rarely observed V segments, including chromosome 9 orphons, were left out of the earlier analysis of several hundred of the donors. According to a later analysis, most CMV-associated TCR beta chains appeared to be HLA-restricted, and the HLA associations seemed to be driven largely by CMV exposure. The classifier was reported to diagnose cytomegalovirus status with high specificity and sensitivity in both the original and validation cohorts. Most TCR sequences were observed very rarely across donors, whereas some public TCRs were present in many individuals. In the study, around 150 TCR beta chains were listed as associated with cytomegalovirus. At a false discovery rate of 0.05, a later analysis linked 16,000 or so TCR beta sequences to specific HLA alleles. According to a later analysis, parvovirus B19, influenza, CMV and Epstein-Barr virus appeared linked to several top co-occurrence clusters.

Sequences MNHEY (CDR1) and SVGAGI (CDR2) are obtained from the germline V gene. Taken from cysteine to phenylalanine, the CDR3 has 16 residues. Kept here is only the CDR3 DNA, which spans 48 bases and is read in frame from base 1. V loses 0 bases at its end and J loses 3 bases; junction bases beyond the gene matches: 5. Regarding this clone: What this receptor recognizes is not known. The input lacks base qualities; no much larger clone sits a single base away.

This clonotype originated in a man aged 35 to 55 in good health and CMV-seropositive. The specimen was PBMCs. The rearranged segments are TRBV6-5 and TRBJ2-7; 10 bases in the junction line up with TRBD2. The DNA reads as follows: TGTGCCAGCAGTTACTCGCGAGTAGCGGGAGGCTACGAGCAGTACTTC. Protein translation: CASSYSRVAGGYEQYF.